The sequence of this T cell receptor (beta chain) was determined in a study of cytomegalovirus exposure and HLA in healthy donors. The CDR3 contains 14 residues. CDR1 and CDR2 (germline): SGHTA, FQGNSA. The trim removed 1 base at V and 7 bases at J, leaving 7 bases unmatched. The PCR ran on 60 Vbeta and 13 Jbeta primers. TCRdb's table, derived via immunoSEQ multiplex PCR, lists solely in-frame clones and lacks some. The sample yields 160,000 or so clones, 86% seen once. Sequencing was performed on PBMCs. The source is a woman aged 18-29 years in good health and CMV-seronegative. The gene calls are TRBV7-2 and TRBJ2-7, with 7 nucleotides matching TRBD2. This CDR3 is CASSLVSGPWEQYF. For the CDR3, the DNA is TGTGCCAGCAGCTTAGTTAGCGGGCCCTGGGAGCAGTACTTC. The whole variable domain, remainder taken from reference TRBV7-2 and TRBJ2-7, is GAGVSQSPSNKVTEKGKDVELRCDPISGHTALYWYRQSLGQGLEFLIYFQGNSAPDKSGLPSDRFSAERTGGSVSTLTIQRTQQEDSAVYLCASSLVSGPWEQYFGPGTRLTVT.